The following is a T cell receptor (beta chain) sequence with its context. The target antigen is unknown. The germline V and J ends were trimmed by 5 bases and 4 bases, with 11 bases remaining between them. Per germline, CDR1 SGHTA and CDR2 FQGNSA. This CDR3 has 13 amino acids. This specimen belongs to a study of T cell responses to AZD1222 COVID-19 vaccine. Study-wide results and caveats: Recipients of AZD1222 seropositive at baseline numbered only five or six. Donors were mostly white British, more females; clonal diversity possibly underestimated.

Data came from immunoSEQ multiplex PCR; TCRdb stores just in-frame clones and leaves some out. The sample shows tens of thousands of clones, approximately 89% of them seen only once. Second-dose schedules of about 4 or about 12 weeks were combined. The starting material was peripheral blood, obtained 28 days after the second AZD1222 dose. This rearrangement joins TRBV7-2 to TRBJ1-2, with D possibly TRBD1 on 6 matching bases. This clonotype was obtained from an adult who received the AZD1222 COVID-19 vaccine. CDR3 coding DNA: TGTGCCAGCAGCCCGACAGGAGTCTATGGCTACACCTTC. The encoded protein is CASSPTGVYGYTF.